The TCR beta chain described here comes from a study of T-cell reconstitution after alpha-beta-depleted transplantation in children. Study-level points and caveats: Newly produced T cells mostly accounted for T-cell counts and diversity one year post-transplant. It was reported that alpha-beta T cells came from several hundred expanded graft clones (about two months after transplant). In some patients, recipient T cells and intrathymic progenitors surviving conditioning explained high day-60 diversity.

Notes on this clonotype: Its antigen is not identified.

The CDR3 sequence is 13 residues long. J lost 10 bases, V lost 5 bases, and 6 bases had no gene match. Germline values: CDR1 SGHTA, CDR2 FQGTGA. The TCRbeta library incorporated unique molecular identifiers. TCRdb re-called the PCR reads through MiXCR, storing one row per CDR3 protein. Among about 240,000 distinct CDR3 sequences listed, about 23% were seen once. This clonotype was sampled from a girl aged 2 to 9 with Fanconi anemia, due to receive a stem cell transplant. The J gene is TRBJ2-1, the V gene TRBV7-3, with TRBD2 matching 9 bases. The sequencing used PBMCs, collected before TCRalphabeta/CD19-depleted stem cell transplant. CDR3 protein: CASSVGLASEQFF. CDR3 in DNA: TGTGCCAGCAGCGTCGGACTAGCGAGCGAGCAGTTCTTC.